Below are 26 T cell receptor beta chains sequenced from a single sample in a study of identical twins. TCRdb analysed the 5' RACE reads with MiXCR anew, one entry per CDR3 protein. Here the sample spans roughly 700,000 distinct CDR3 sequences, over 8.5% being singletons. This sample was also put to use in a study of yellow fever vaccine responses in identical twins.

The sequenced sample consisted of PBMCs. The receptors come from a woman between 18 and 29 years old in good health.

This CDR3 is CASSLGGTGAGEQYF. The CDR3 bases are TGTGCCAGCAGCTTAGGCGGGACAGGGGCTGGCGAGCAGTACTTC. The chain joins TRBV7-2 to TRBJ2-7, with 10 bases matching TRBD1. Per germline, CDR1 SGHTA and CDR2 FQGNSA. The CDR3 is 15 amino acids. V was pared by 1 base and J by 6 bases, with 6 bases of the junction left unmatched.

The chain links TRBV6-1 to TRBJ2-7; 8 bases agree with TRBD2. Germline CDR1 and CDR2: MNHNS and SASEGT. The CDR3 extends over 14 amino acids. The V segment lost 7 bases and the J segment 3 bases; nucleotides outside the gene matches: 8. CDR3 residues: CASNLSAGDYEQYF. In DNA form, the CDR3 reads TGTGCCAGCAACTTATCAGCGGGGGACTACGAGCAGTACTTC.

The chain combines TRBV10-1 with TRBJ2-1; D is unclear. The CDR3 consists of 11 residues. Germline CDR1 is WNHNN and CDR2 is SYGVQD (reference sequence). With 8 bases removed from V and 8 bases from J, the gap between germline ends came to 10 bases. For the CDR3, the DNA is TGCGCCAGCGGGGTGAAGGATGAGCAGTTCTTC. Residues: CASGVKDEQFF.

The sample holds many counts of this clonotype. The rearrangement joins TRBV4-3 to TRBJ2-7, with 8 bases lining up with TRBD1. Germline V gene data show CDR1 as LGHNA and CDR2 as YSLEER. This CDR3 region has 14 residues. The J segment lost 0 bases and the V segment lost 4 bases, leaving 2 bases of the junction unmatched. In DNA form, the CDR3 reads TGCGCCAGCAGCCCGGGACAGGTCTCCTACGAGCAGTACTTC. As protein: CASSPGQVSYEQYF.

Only a few counts were recorded for this clonotype. The DNA of the CDR3 is TGTGCCAGCATCCCAACGCGTTCCTACAATGAGCAGTTCTTC. Protein product: CASIPTRSYNEQFF. The V and J genes are TRBV27 and TRBJ2-1; D is uncertain. The CDR3 is 14 amino acids. In germline, CDR1 is MNHEY, CDR2 SMNVEV (reference sequence). The ends were cut back, 7 bases at V and 1 base at J, with 11 bases in the middle.

This clonotype was counted ten times or more. The chain recombines TRBV5-6 with TRBJ2-2, with 9 bases matching TRBD2. Germline V gives CDR1 SGHDT, CDR2 YYEEEE. The CDR3 is 17 amino acids. Trimming at V came to 5 bases and at J to 4 bases, leaving 12 bases not matched to a gene. The chain's CDR3 is CASSPWRAGGFTGELFF. The CDR3 nucleotides are TGTGCCAGCAGTCCGTGGAGAGCGGGAGGCTTCACCGGGGAGCTGTTTTTT.

V usage is TRBV5-1 and J usage is TRBJ2-5, with 9 positions matching TRBD2. This CDR3 comprises 17 residues. V lost 0 bases to trimming and J lost 2 bases; unmatched junction nucleotides: 8. Germline V lookup: CDR1 SGHRS, CDR2 YFSETQ. The CDR3 region has the DNA TGCGCCAGCAGCTTGGAGGGTAGCGGGGGCCCTCAAGAGACCCAGTACTTC. This sequence encodes CASSLEGSGGPQETQYF. The full variable domain, its missing parts supplied by reference TRBV5-1 and TRBJ2-5, is KAGVTQTPRYLIKTRGQQVTLSCSPISGHRSVSWYQQTPGQGLQFLFEYFSETQRNKGNFPGRFSGRQFSNSRSEMNVSTLELGDSALYLCASSLEGSGGPQETQYFGPGTRLLVL.

V and J are TRBV5-1 and TRBJ2-2; the D is unclear. V was cut by 2 bases and J by 7 bases, with 15 bases left in between. The CDR3 is 15 amino acids. CDR1 is SGHRS and CDR2 is YFSETQ in the germline V gene. The CDR3 DNA follows: TGCGCCAGCAGCTTCGACACCCCCACCGGCGGGGAGCTGTTTTTT. Its translation is CASSFDTPTGGELFF.

The chain recombines TRBV7-2 with TRBJ1-1, with 8 nucleotides matching TRBD1. The J segment lost 4 bases and the V segment lost 1 base, leaving 5 bases of the junction unmatched. The CDR3 runs to 15 residues. Germline-derived CDR1 and CDR2 are SGHTA and FQGNSA. CDR3 bases: TGTGCCAGCAGCTTAGATACGACAGGGGCCACTGAAGCTTTCTTT. Protein product: CASSLDTTGATEAFF.

The chain is built from TRBV12-3 or TRBV12-4 and TRBJ2-1; no reliable D call. Trimming cost V 8 bases and J 4 bases, with 12 bases left between them. CDR3 size: 13 residues. The CDR3 here is CASWLGSYNEQFF. The CDR3 DNA reads as TGTGCCAGCTGGCTAGGATCTTACAATGAGCAGTTCTTC.

This chain joins TRBV5-1 and TRBJ2-7, with D possibly called TRBD1 or TRBD2 (6 bases each). The CDR3 spans 13 residues. V was pared by 4 bases and J by 5 bases, with 13 bases between. CDR1 is SGHRS, CDR2 YFSETQ, per germline. The CDR3 bases are TGCGCCAGCAGCGGCGAGGGGGGCCACGAGCAGTACTTC. It specifies CASSGEGGHEQYF.

The gene calls are TRBV6-1 and TRBJ2-5; D is perhaps TRBD2 (5 bases). The CDR3 has 13 amino acids. V lost 5 bases and J lost 1, with 8 bases in between. The germline V gene has CDR1 MNHNS and CDR2 SASEGT. The CDR3 sequence: CASSTGGQETQYF. Written as DNA, the CDR3 is TGTGCCAGCAGTACCGGAGGCCAAGAGACCCAGTACTTC.

This chain uses TRBV28 with TRBJ2-2; D is unclear. V dropped 6 bases and J dropped 6 bases, with 14 bases sitting between them. Germline V gene data show CDR1 as MDHEN and CDR2 as SYDVKM. This CDR3 spans 14 amino acids. This CDR3 reads CASRHGRLAGELFF. CDR3 coding DNA: TGTGCCAGCAGGCATGGCAGGTTGGCCGGGGAGCTGTTTTTT.

The chain uses TRBV5-6 and TRBJ2-4, with D unclear. Germline V gene sequence: CDR1 SGHDT, CDR2 YYEEEE. The length of the CDR3 is 17 residues. V lost 4 bases to trimming and J lost 9 bases, with 26 bases between them. This CDR3 reads CASSLKTGPRSSGIQYF. The CDR3 nucleotides are TGTGCCAGCAGCCTTAAGACCGGGCCTCGATCTTCGGGCATTCAGTACTTC.

In this sample, this clonotype turned up a few times. The rearrangement joins TRBV7-8 to TRBJ1-1; D may be TRBD1 (5 bases). This CDR3 has 15 residues. Germline V lookup: CDR1 SGHVS, CDR2 FQNEAQ. The V end was cut by 2 bases, the J end by 4 bases, with 14 bases between. The CDR3 bases are TGTGCCAGCAGCTTAACAGGCCCCTTTGGCACTGAAGCTTTCTTT. This translates into CASSLTGPFGTEAFF.

This clonotype came up a few times. The rearrangement links TRBV12-3 or TRBV12-4 to TRBJ2-5; 8 nucleotides align to TRBD1. V gave up 5 bases and J gave up 2 bases; unmatched junction bases: 4. The CDR3 is 14 amino acids. The CDR3 DNA is TGTGCCAGCAGTGGGGGGACAGGTCAAGAGACCCAGTACTTC. Protein: CASSGGTGQETQYF.

J is TRBJ2-7 and V is TRBV3-1; D is perhaps TRBD2 (5 bases). Germline CDR1 and CDR2: LGHDT and YNNKEL (reference sequence). This CDR3 is 16 amino acids long. V gave up 1 base and J gave up 5 bases, with 18 bases separating them. CDR3 amino acids: CASSQGEDGLVDEQYF. The CDR3 nucleotides are TGTGCCAGCAGCCAAGGAGAGGACGGACTGGTGGACGAGCAGTACTTC.

This clonotype was seen ten or more times. The rearrangement links TRBV6-2 or TRBV6-3 to TRBJ2-7; TRBD1 matches at 7 bases. Per germline, CDR1 MNHEY and CDR2 SVGEGT. The ends lost 6 bases at V and 2 bases at J; junction bases unmatched: 4. The CDR3 sequence is 13 residues long. The CDR3 DNA reads as TGTGCCAGCAGACCGACAGGGACCTACGAGCAGTACTTC. It specifies CASRPTGTYEQYF.

This clonotype occurred a few times. This chain connects TRBV12-3 or TRBV12-4 to TRBJ2-3; a weak D match, TRBD2 (6 bases). The CDR3 contains 16 residues. V shed 2 bases and J shed 8 bases, with 20 bases lying between them. Written as DNA, the CDR3 is TGTGCCAGCAGTTTATTTCCCAAACTGGGGGAGGCTACGCAGTATTTT. Its translation is CASSLFPKLGEATQYF.

Turning to this clonotype: An end of the junction does not agree with germline; a read error may underlie this. V usage is TRBV2 and J usage is TRBJ2-7, with 7 bases fitting TRBD1. The germline V gene has CDR1 SNHLY and CDR2 FYNNEI. The CDR3 has 13 residues. The CDR3 protein is CTSSGDRAYEQYF. CDR3 in DNA: TGTACCAGCAGTGGGGACAGAGCCTACGAGCAGTACTTC.

The chain carries TRBV27 and TRBJ2-7, with D possibly called TRBD1 or TRBD2 (5 bases each). The V end was cut by 1 base, the J end by 9 bases, with 16 bases between. There are 14 residues in the CDR3. Germline V lookup: CDR1 MNHEY, CDR2 SMNVEV (reference sequence). CDR3: CASSLLGTGAGQYF. The DNA for the CDR3 is TGTGCCAGCAGTTTATTGGGTACAGGTGCGGGGCAGTACTTC.

This clonotype was detected only a few times. The gene calls are TRBV4-3 and TRBJ2-7, with a tentative D call TRBD1 (6 bases). This CDR3 contains 14 residues. CDR1 is LGHNA and CDR2 is YSLEER in the germline V gene. V shed 1 base and J shed 0 bases, with 7 bases lying between them. This CDR3 reads CASSQGQASYEQYF. The CDR3 region has the DNA TGCGCCAGCAGCCAAGGACAGGCCTCCTACGAGCAGTACTTC.

This clonotype was seen ten or more times. The rearrangement uses TRBV20-1 and TRBJ2-7; D perhaps matches TRBD2 (6 bases). The germline V gene encodes CDR1 DFQATT and CDR2 SNEGSKA (reference sequence). CDR3 length equals 12 residues. Trimming cost V 5 bases and J 2 bases, with 10 bases left between them. This CDR3 is CSAGGNTYEQYF. As DNA, the CDR3 is TGCAGTGCTGGCGGGAATACCTACGAGCAGTACTTC.

This clonotype was seen repeatedly, ten times or more. The chain has TRBV27 and TRBJ2-5; 8 bases match TRBD1. Germline V gene data show CDR1 as MNHEY and CDR2 as SMNVEV (reference sequence). The CDR3 is made up of 14 amino acids. Trimming at V came to 2 bases and at J to 4 bases, leaving 3 bases not matched to a gene. The CDR3 protein is CASSLVTGGETQYF. The CDR3, as DNA: TGTGCCAGCAGTTTAGTAACAGGGGGAGAGACCCAGTACTTC.

The rearrangement joins TRBV28 to TRBJ2-7; TRBD1 matches at 7 bases. The CDR3 totals 15 residues. Per the germline V gene, CDR1 is MDHEN and CDR2 is SYDVKM. The trim removed 7 bases at V and 2 bases at J, leaving 11 bases unmatched. CDR3 sequence reads: CASTPEGQPPYEQYF. CDR3 bases: TGTGCCAGCACCCCAGAGGGACAGCCGCCCTACGAGCAGTACTTC. The full variable domain, in which reference TRBV28 and TRBJ2-7 provide the parts outside the CDR3, is DVKVTQSSRYLVKRTGEKVFLECVQDMDHENMFWYRQDPGLGLRLIYFSYDVKMKEKGDIPEGYSVSREKKERFSLILESASTNQTSMYLCASTPEGQPPYEQYFGPGTRLTVT.

The chain combines TRBV11-1 with TRBJ2-1; 15 bases match TRBD2. This CDR3 is built from 19 residues. V trimming: 3 bases; J trimming: 6 bases; junction bases outside the gene matches: 12. Germline lookup yields CDR1 SGHAT and CDR2 FQDESV (reference sequence). The CDR3 nucleotides are TGTGCCAGCAGCTTTCCTCCCGGGACTAGCGGGGGGCCTCGCAATGAGCAGTTCTTC. This gives the protein CASSFPPGTSGGPRNEQFF.